These 28 T cell receptor beta chains came from one sample sequenced in a study of shared clonotypes between healthy human individuals. The method was immunoSEQ multiplex PCR; TCRdb's version includes in-frame clones alone and lacks a portion of them. The repertoire has over 2 million clones, about 95% of them found once; the top ten carry 0.9% to 1.4%. Naivety among CD8 cells was defined by CD45RO negativity and positive CCR7 selection, thereby excluding terminally differentiated effector memory CD45RA+ cells. Input material: naive CD8+ T cells sorted from blood. These receptors were taken from a man between 18 and 35 years old in good health.

The V gene is TRBV7-9, the J gene TRBJ2-2, with TRBD2 matching 8 bases. Looked up from germline, CDR1 is SEHNR and CDR2 is FQNEAQ (reference sequence). V lost 5 bases to trimming and J lost 3 bases; unmatched junction nucleotides: 5. This CDR3 spans 15 amino acids. CDR3: CASSRGGPDTGELFF. The CDR3 region has the DNA TGTGCCAGCAGCCGCGGGGGGCCGGACACCGGGGAGCTGTTTTTT.

The chain joins TRBV27 to TRBJ1-4; a possible D gene is TRBD1 (5 bases). Trimming removed 7 bases from V and 8 bases from J, with 23 bases in between. The CDR3 contains 16 residues. Per the germline V gene, CDR1 is MNHEY and CDR2 is SMNVEV (reference sequence). The CDR3 spells CASTTMRVGTSEKLFF. In DNA, the CDR3 is TGTGCCAGCACTACCATGCGGGTGGGGACTTCCGAAAAACTGTTTTTT.

The rearrangement joins TRBV13 to TRBJ1-1; D is possibly TRBD1 (5 bases). Germline V gene data show CDR1 as PRHDT and CDR2 as FYEKMQ (reference sequence). V shed 3 bases and J shed 1 base, with 9 bases lying between them. The CDR3 consists of 14 residues. The CDR3 reads CASSFGTTNTEAFF. CDR3 DNA sequence: TGTGCCAGCAGCTTCGGGACCACGAACACTGAAGCTTTCTTT. The entire variable domain, with the rest obtained from reference TRBV13 and TRBJ1-1, is as follows: AAGVIQSPRHLIKEKRETATLKCYPIPRHDTVYWYQQGPGQDPQFLISFYEKMQSDKGSIPDRFSAQQFSDYHSELNMSSLELGDSALYFCASSFGTTNTEAFFGQGTRLTVV.

Turning to this clone: Other DNA sequences in the sample encode the same CDR3. This rearrangement joins TRBV7-6 to TRBJ2-3; D may be TRBD1 or TRBD2 (5 bases each). CDR1 SGHVS and CDR2 FNYEAQ come from the germline V gene. The CDR3 runs to 14 residues. Trimming cost V 5 bases and J 4 bases, with 13 bases left between them. In nucleotides, the CDR3 is TGTGCCAGCAGCCTTGGGGGTGGCGCAGATACGCAGTATTTT. It codes for CASSLGGGADTQYF. The full variable domain, its missing parts supplied by reference TRBV7-6 and TRBJ2-3, is GAGVSQSPRYKVTKRGQDVALRCDPISGHVSLYWYRQALGQGPEFLTYFNYEAQQDKSGLPNDRFSAERPEGSISTLTIQRTEQRDSAMYRCASSLGGGADTQYFGPGTRLTVL.

On this clone: Other DNA sequences in the same sample also yield this CDR3. V gene TRBV5-1 combines with J gene TRBJ2-7; D gene unclear. There are 12 residues in the CDR3. The germline V gene encodes CDR1 SGHRS and CDR2 YFSETQ. Trimming shortened V by 0 bases and J by 3 bases, and 4 bases separated the two germline ends. The DNA for the CDR3 is TGCGCCAGCAGCTTGGGGGTCTACGAGCAGTACTTC. Protein sequence: CASSLGVYEQYF.

The chain joins TRBV7-6 to TRBJ2-1, with TRBD2 matching 10 bases. V dropped 4 bases and J dropped 1; count of bases not matched to a gene: 7. Germline assignment: CDR1 SGHVS and CDR2 FNYEAQ. The length of the CDR3 is 17 residues. CDR3 DNA: TGTGCCAGCAGCTCCCTAGCGGGAGTAGAATCCTACAATGAGCAGTTCTTC. This encodes CASSSLAGVESYNEQFF.

A word on this clone: Other nucleotide sequences in the sample specify the same CDR3. The V gene is TRBV2, the J gene TRBJ2-1; a possible D gene is TRBD2 (5 bases). Germline loops: CDR1 SNHLY, CDR2 FYNNEI. This CDR3 is built from 15 residues. Trimming removed 1 base from V and 4 bases from J, with 11 bases in between. CDR3 in amino acids: CASSEGLAEYNEQFF. The CDR3 DNA is TGTGCCAGCAGTGAAGGTCTAGCAGAATACAATGAGCAGTTCTTC.

The chain couples TRBV11-2 to TRBJ1-3; D ambiguous. This CDR3 is built from 14 residues. The V gene's germline CDR1 is SGHAT and CDR2 FQNNGV. Trimming removed 8 bases from V and 4 bases from J, with 15 bases in between. In nucleotides, the CDR3 is TGTGCCAGCGCCAGAGGAGTCTCCGGAAACACCATATATTTT. As protein: CASARGVSGNTIYF. Combining the CDR3 with reference TRBV11-2 and TRBJ1-3 gives the whole variable domain EAGVAQSPRYKIIEKRQSVAFWCNPISGHATLYWYQQILGQGPKLLIQFQNNGVVDDSQLPKDRFSAERLKGVDSTLKIQPAKLEDSAVYLCASARGVSGNTIYFGEGSWLTVV.

The chain is built from TRBV11-1 and TRBJ1-3; D ambiguous. Between the trimmed V and J ends, which lost 5 bases and 3 bases, there was a span of 20 bases. CDR3 length equals 17 residues. Germline V gene data show CDR1 as SGHAT and CDR2 as FQDESV (reference sequence). As DNA, the CDR3 is TGTGCCAGCAGCCCACACTCCGCCGGGAAGGGTGGAAACACCATATATTTT. It translates to CASSPHSAGKGGNTIYF.

This clone was detected a few times. This CDR3 is also generated by other DNA sequences in the sample. The J gene is TRBJ1-1, the V gene TRBV27; 9 positions agree with TRBD1. The CDR3 has 12 amino acids. V trimming: 2 bases; J trimming: 8 bases; junction bases outside the gene matches: 0. CDR1 MNHEY and CDR2 SMNVEV come from the germline V gene (reference sequence). CDR3 amino acids: CASSLGQGEAFF. CDR3 bases: TGTGCCAGCAGTTTAGGACAGGGGGAAGCTTTCTTT.

This chain links TRBV30 with TRBJ2-1; TRBD2 matches at 11 bases. This CDR3 contains 14 residues. Germline CDR1 is GTSNPN and CDR2 is SVGIG (reference sequence). The junction had 8 bases not matched to a gene; V was cut back by 8 bases and J by 5 bases. CDR3 protein: CAGIAGGPNNEQFF. CDR3 bases: TGTGCCGGTATAGCGGGAGGGCCCAACAATGAGCAGTTCTTC.

V gene TRBV4-1 combines with J gene TRBJ1-2, with TRBD1 identical over 11 bases. With 4 bases clipped from V and 7 bases from J, the junction kept 11 bases outside the gene matches. The CDR3 contains 16 residues. Germline V gene lookup returns CDR1 MGHRA and CDR2 YSYEKL. DNA of the CDR3: TGCGCCAGCAGCCCGGGACAGGGGGTGGCCGGAGTTGGCTACACCTTC. Amino acid sequence: CASSPGQGVAGVGYTF.

The chain is built from TRBV27 and TRBJ2-1; no clear D gene. Trimming shortened V by 3 bases and J by 1 base, and 7 bases separated the two germline ends. Germline V gene sequence: CDR1 MNHEY, CDR2 SMNVEV (reference sequence). CDR3 length equals 14 residues. This CDR3 is CASSLLYSYNEQFF. The CDR3 DNA sequence: TGTGCCAGCAGTTTGTTGTATTCCTACAATGAGCAGTTCTTC.

The V call is TRBV7-2, the J call TRBJ2-1, with D perhaps being TRBD1 or TRBD2 (5 bases each). The CDR3 totals 14 residues. The germline V gene has CDR1 SGHTA and CDR2 FQGNSA. Deletions cut 1 base from V and 5 bases from J, with 9 bases between. As DNA, the CDR3 is TGTGCCAGCAGCTTAGTTGGGGGAGACAATGAGCAGTTCTTC. It encodes CASSLVGGDNEQFF.

Note on this clone: Distinct nucleotide sequences in the sample also encode this CDR3. DNA for the CDR3: TGTGCCAGCAGTTTGGGAGGGTCTGGCGAGCAGTACTTC. This codes for CASSLGGSGEQYF. The chain recombines TRBV27 with TRBJ2-7; 7 positions agree with TRBD2. J lost 6 bases, V lost 3 bases, and 5 bases had no gene match. This CDR3 has 13 amino acids. Germline CDR1 and CDR2: MNHEY and SMNVEV (reference sequence).

This chain uses TRBV4-1 with TRBJ1-5; D gene uncertain. This CDR3 comprises 15 residues. Trimming cost V 4 bases and J 3 bases, with 13 bases left between them. From germline, CDR1 is MGHRA and CDR2 YSYEKL. The CDR3 loop reads CASSLSHGNNQPQHF. CDR3 nucleotide sequence: TGCGCCAGCAGCCTTTCCCATGGGAACAATCAGCCCCAGCATTTT.

For the CDR3, the DNA is TGCGCCAGCAGCTTGGAGCCGGCTGGAGAGGAGCTGTTTTTT. Translated, it gives CASSLEPAGEELFF. The chain has TRBV5-1 and TRBJ2-2; no clear D. V was pared by 0 bases and J by 10 bases, with 13 bases between. The CDR3 covers 14 residues. CDR1 is SGHRS and CDR2 is YFSETQ in the germline V gene.

Details on this clone: Other DNA sequences of this sample code for an identical CDR3. The rearrangement joins TRBV11-2 to TRBJ2-7; D is perhaps TRBD1 or TRBD2 (5 bases each). The CDR3 length is 15 residues. Looked up from germline, CDR1 is SGHAT and CDR2 is FQNNGV. V lost 0 bases, J lost 0 bases, and 9 bases lay in between. The CDR3 protein is CASSLEPGSSYEQYF. The CDR3 coding sequence is TGTGCCAGCAGCTTAGAACCAGGGAGCTCCTACGAGCAGTACTTC.

The rearrangement uses TRBV5-8 and TRBJ2-7, with unresolved D. CDR1 SGHTS and CDR2 YDEGEE come from the germline V gene. The V gene lost 5 bases and the J gene lost 0 bases, with 6 bases spanning the gap. This CDR3 region has 12 residues. The CDR3 DNA sequence: TGTGCCAGCAGAACTATCTCCTACGAGCAGTACTTC. It translates to CASRTISYEQYF.

This chain links TRBV5-1 with TRBJ2-7; 8 nucleotides align to TRBD1. The length of the CDR3 is 15 residues. The trim removed 2 bases at V and 3 bases at J, leaving 7 bases unmatched. From germline, CDR1 is SGHRS and CDR2 YFSETQ. For the CDR3, the DNA is TGCGCCAGCAGCTTCCGGAGACAGGGGTACTACGAGCAGTACTTC. Translation: CASSFRRQGYYEQYF.

The chain links TRBV28 to TRBJ2-1, with D possibly being TRBD2 (6 bases). Deletions cut 7 bases from V and 0 bases from J, with 10 bases between. In germline, CDR1 is MDHEN, CDR2 SYDVKM. This CDR3 is 14 amino acids long. CDR3 region: CASKGGTSYNEQFF. The CDR3 DNA reads as TGTGCCAGCAAGGGAGGCACCTCCTACAATGAGCAGTTCTTC.

Concerning this clone: This same CDR3 is encoded by further DNA sequences in the sample. The chain uses TRBV27 and TRBJ2-5, with 12 nucleotides matching TRBD2. V gave up 5 bases and J gave up 5 bases; unmatched junction bases: 6. Germline CDR1 reads MNHEY; CDR2 reads SMNVEV (reference sequence). CDR3 length equals 15 residues. As DNA, the CDR3 is TGTGCCAGCAGTCCATCCGGGACTAGCGGGGAGACCCAGTACTTC. Its protein product is CASSPSGTSGETQYF.

This chain connects TRBV28 to TRBJ2-5; maybe TRBD2 (6 bases). V lost 6 bases and J lost 0, with 20 bases in between. This CDR3 has 17 residues. Germline CDR1 and CDR2: MDHEN and SYDVKM. CDR3: CASRPSGTSWYQETQYF. CDR3 nucleotide sequence: TGTGCCAGCAGACCCTCCGGGACTTCGTGGTACCAAGAGACCCAGTACTTC.

As concerns this clone: Other DNA sequences in the same sample also yield this CDR3. V and J are TRBV5-6 and TRBJ1-3; D may be TRBD1 (5 bases). The CDR3 spans 14 residues. Germline CDR1 reads SGHDT; CDR2 reads YYEEEE. Trimming stripped 0 bases from V and 1 base from J, with 5 bases between. The CDR3 bases are TGTGCCAGCAGCTTGGGACAGTCTGGAAACACCATATATTTT. It translates to CASSLGQSGNTIYF. The full variable domain, with the rest looked up from reference TRBV5-6 and TRBJ1-3, is DAGVTQSPTHLIKTRGQQVTLRCSPKSGHDTVSWYQQALGQGPQFIFQYYEEEERQRGNFPDRFSGHQFPNYSSELNVNALLLGDSALYLCASSLGQSGNTIYFGEGSWLTVV.

The chain carries TRBV30 and TRBJ2-1, with D perhaps matching TRBD1 (7 bases). The CDR3 spans 16 residues. CDR1 is GTSNPN, CDR2 SVGIG, per germline (reference sequence). V dropped 1 base and J dropped 6 bases, with 19 bases sitting between them. CDR3 DNA: TGTGCCTGGAGTGGAGGGGGCGGGATAGGTTTCAATGAGCAGTTCTTC. It yields the protein CAWSGGGGIGFNEQFF.

J is TRBJ2-5 and V is TRBV7-9; perhaps TRBD1 as D (6 bases). The CDR3 totals 16 residues. The ends were cut back, 2 bases at V and 0 bases at J, with 13 bases in the middle. CDR1 is SEHNR and CDR2 is FQNEAQ in the germline V gene (reference sequence). The DNA for the CDR3 is TGTGCCAGCAGCTTATTGGACAGTGGGTACCAAGAGACCCAGTACTTC. As protein: CASSLLDSGYQETQYF.

V usage is TRBV9 and J usage is TRBJ1-1; D call uncertain. There are 13 residues in the CDR3. Trimming removed 4 bases from V and 3 bases from J, with 10 bases in between. The germline gives CDR1 SGDLS, CDR2 YYNGEE. This CDR3 is CASSPGGHTEAFF. CDR3 DNA sequence: TGTGCCAGCAGCCCCGGAGGGCACACTGAAGCTTTCTTT.

A remark on this clone: Other DNA sequences in this sample translate to the same CDR3. This chain joins TRBV13 and TRBJ2-7; the D gene is possibly TRBD1 (5 bases). CDR3 length: 13 residues. Trimming cost V 0 bases and J 3 bases, with 6 bases left between them. Per the germline V gene, CDR1 is PRHDT and CDR2 is FYEKMQ (reference sequence). The CDR3 DNA reads TGTGCCAGCAGCTTAGGAGGGGACTACGAGCAGTACTTC. Translation: CASSLGGDYEQYF. Complete variable domain (other parts from reference TRBV13 and TRBJ2-7): AAGVIQSPRHLIKEKRETATLKCYPIPRHDTVYWYQQGPGQDPQFLISFYEKMQSDKGSIPDRFSAQQFSDYHSELNMSSLELGDSALYFCASSLGGDYEQYFGPGTRLTVT.